These 30 T cell receptor beta chains were all obtained from the same sample, sequenced in a study of blood T cell repertoires in COVID-19. Data came from immunoSEQ multiplex PCR; TCRdb stores just in-frame clones and leaves some out. The sample has fewer than 700,000 clones, roughly nine tenths seen once. Specimen: peripheral blood. These TCRs come from a woman aged 50 to 60 with COVID-19, enrolled during active disease.

The genes are TRBV6-5 and TRBJ2-1; the D gene is possibly TRBD1 (7 bases). The germline CDR1 and CDR2 sequences are MNHEY and SVGAGI. The CDR3 covers 14 residues. The V gene lost 7 bases and the J gene lost 3 bases, with 13 bases spanning the gap. This CDR3 is CASTRGADYNEQFF. The CDR3 DNA reads TGTGCCAGCACCAGGGGGGCCGACTACAATGAGCAGTTCTTC.

The chain recombines TRBV14 with TRBJ1-1; D gene uncertain. CDR3 size: 12 residues. Between the trimmed V and J ends, which lost 1 base and 7 bases, there was a span of 7 bases. Germline values: CDR1 SGHDN, CDR2 FVKESK. This CDR3 reads CASSQAAVEAFF. For the CDR3, the DNA is TGTGCCAGCAGCCAAGCGGCGGTTGAAGCTTTCTTT.

J is TRBJ1-2 and V is TRBV27, with no clear D. CDR3 length: 15 amino acids. The germline V gene encodes CDR1 MNHEY and CDR2 SMNVEV (reference sequence). Deletions cut 5 bases from V and 4 bases from J, with 17 bases between. CDR3 coding DNA: TGTGCCAGCAGTACGGCCGGGAGGGAAGTCTATGGCTACACCTTC. It encodes CASSTAGREVYGYTF.

The chain employs TRBV10-3 and TRBJ1-2, with D unclear. Germline lookup yields CDR1 ENHRY and CDR2 SYGVKD. The CDR3 extends over 13 amino acids. Trimming removed 7 bases from V and 8 bases from J, with 17 bases in between. CDR3 sequence reads: CAIIETSPRGYTF. The CDR3, as DNA: TGTGCCATCATAGAGACTTCCCCCCGGGGCTACACCTTC.

The V gene is TRBV7-9, the J gene TRBJ1-2, with D unresolved. The CDR3 runs 15 residues. Trimming took 5 bases from V and 4 from J, leaving 17 bases between them. CDR1 and CDR2 from the germline V gene are SEHNR and FQNEAQ (reference sequence). This CDR3 is CASSAQRSSVYGYTF. The CDR3 region has the DNA TGTGCCAGCAGCGCCCAGAGGTCGAGCGTCTATGGCTACACCTTC.

The rearrangement uses TRBV10-3 and TRBJ1-1; D uncertain. The CDR3 totals 13 residues. Germline V gene data show CDR1 as ENHRY and CDR2 as SYGVKD. V gave up 7 bases and J gave up 1 base, with 10 bases separating them. The CDR3 loop is CAINLRENTEAFF. For the CDR3, the DNA is TGTGCCATCAATTTACGGGAGAACACTGAAGCTTTCTTT.

This chain connects TRBV3-1 (or the pseudogene TRBV3-2) to TRBJ1-1; the D gene is possibly TRBD1 (6 bases). The germline gives CDR1 LGHDT, CDR2 YNNKEL (reference sequence). V lost 0 bases and J 3 bases, leaving 14 bases between the germline ends. The CDR3 extends over 16 amino acids. The CDR3 DNA follows: TGTGCCAGCAGCCAAGAGAGTAGCGGGGGCGACACTGAAGCTTTCTTT. This codes for CASSQESSGGDTEAFF.

This chain connects TRBV7-2 to TRBJ2-7; 10 bases are shared with TRBD2. Germline V gene data show CDR1 as SGHTA and CDR2 as FQGNSA. The trim removed 2 bases at V and 2 bases at J, leaving 12 bases unmatched. There are 18 residues in the CDR3. CDR3 DNA: TGTGCCAGCAGCTTAAGGGGTAGCGGGGGGCCAGATGCCTACGAGCAGTACTTC. Protein product: CASSLRGSGGPDAYEQYF.

This chain links TRBV11-2 with TRBJ2-1; no firm D call. The CDR3 has 15 residues. The germline V gene has CDR1 SGHAT and CDR2 FQNNGV. V lost 2 bases to trimming and J lost 6 bases, with 14 bases between them. In DNA, the CDR3 is TGTGCCAGCAGCTTATTGGTTAGTAATCCCAATGAGCAGTTCTTC. It codes for CASSLLVSNPNEQFF.

Regarding this clone: The junction differs from germline at one of its ends, possibly a read error. This sequence joins TRBV24-1 and TRBJ2-5, with D unresolved. The V gene's germline CDR1 is KGHDR and CDR2 SFDVKD. The CDR3 spans 12 residues. As DNA, the CDR3 is TGTGCCACCGGTGACACCCGGGAGACCCAGTACTTC. It yields the protein CATGDTRETQYF.

The chain links TRBV19 to TRBJ2-2, with TRBD1 matching 10 bases. J gave up 2 bases and V 6 bases, and 6 bases lay outside the gene matches. The CDR3 length is 16 residues. The germline V gene encodes CDR1 LNHDA and CDR2 SQIVND (reference sequence). CDR3 nucleotides: TGTGCCAGTAGGAGTCGGACAGGGGGAAACACCGGGGAGCTGTTTTTT. As protein: CASRSRTGGNTGELFF. The full variable domain, rest sourced from reference TRBV19 and TRBJ2-2, is DGGITQSPKYLFRKEGQNVTLSCEQNLNHDAMYWYRQDPGQGLRLIYYSQIVNDFQKGDIAEGYSVSREKKESFPLTVTSAQKNPTAFYLCASRSRTGGNTGELFFGEGSRLTVL.

The rearrangement uses TRBV10-3 and TRBJ1-2; D not resolved. Trimming left V 2 bases short and J 4 bases short, with 14 bases between. Germline V gives CDR1 ENHRY, CDR2 SYGVKD. The CDR3 totals 15 residues. CDR3 residues: CAISEIYQTGYGYTF. The CDR3 DNA sequence: TGTGCCATCAGTGAGATCTACCAGACGGGCTATGGCTACACCTTC.

V usage is TRBV2 and J usage is TRBJ2-3; a weak D match, TRBD2 (6 bases). The germline V and J ends were trimmed by 6 bases and 0 bases, with 16 bases remaining between them. CDR3 length: 16 residues. Germline-derived CDR1 and CDR2 are SNHLY and FYNNEI. CDR3 DNA: TGTGCCAGCAGGCCCTGGGACTCCGATAGCACAGATACGCAGTATTTT. Protein sequence: CASRPWDSDSTDTQYF.

This sequence joins TRBV5-1 and TRBJ1-1; possibly TRBD1 for D (5 bases). Trimming took off 3 bases at V and 1 base at J, with 7 bases between the two ends. CDR1 and CDR2 (germline): SGHRS, YFSETQ. The CDR3 spans 13 residues. Here the CDR3 reads CASSYQGNTEAFF. CDR3 bases: TGCGCCAGCAGCTATCAGGGGAACACTGAAGCTTTCTTT.

As to this clone: Within the sample, other DNA sequences also encode this same CDR3. The V call is TRBV3-1 (or the pseudogene TRBV3-2), the J call TRBJ2-1; 13 nucleotides align to TRBD2. The CDR3 is 15 residues long. After removal of 1 base from V and 10 bases from J, the junction contained 4 bases not matched to a gene. Germline V gives CDR1 LGHDT, CDR2 YNNKEL (reference sequence). The CDR3 region has the DNA TGTGCCAGCAGCCAAGGACTAGCGGGGGGAGGGGAGCAGTTCTTC. Protein product: CASSQGLAGGGEQFF.

Regarding this clone: A far larger clone is only one base removed, so a read error is likely. The genes are TRBV19 and TRBJ2-7; 7 bases line up with TRBD1. This CDR3 region has 12 residues. After removal of 9 bases from V and 0 bases from J, the junction contained 2 bases not matched to a gene. Germline CDR1 and CDR2: LNHDA and SQIVND (reference sequence). The chain's CDR3 is CASGQASYEQYF. The CDR3 bases are TGTGCCAGCGGACAGGCCTCCTACGAGCAGTACTTC.

This clone has only one observation. This chain connects TRBV24-1 to TRBJ2-7, with TRBD1 identical over 7 bases. Germline V gene data show CDR1 as KGHDR and CDR2 as SFDVKD. The V gene end was trimmed by 7 bases and the J gene end by 4 bases; junction bases not matched to a gene: 3. The CDR3 sequence is 12 residues long. For the CDR3, the DNA is TGTGCCACCAGCCCGACAGGGTACGAGCAGTACTTC. It translates to CATSPTGYEQYF.

This CDR3 reads CASSTPRGSYEQYF. The CDR3 coding sequence is TGTGCCAGCAGCACCCCCCGCGGGTCCTACGAGCAGTACTTC. The chain is built from TRBV21-1 and TRBJ2-7; TRBD2 is taken as the D call from the table, unchecked against the DNA. TRBV21-1 is a recognized pseudogene. CDR3 length equals 14 residues.

This chain joins TRBV19 and TRBJ1-3, with D perhaps matching TRBD1 (6 bases). Trimming took off 8 bases at V and 1 base at J, with 12 bases between the two ends. CDR3 length: 14 amino acids. Germline V gene lookup returns CDR1 LNHDA and CDR2 SQIVND (reference sequence). CDR3 nucleotide sequence: TGTGCCAGTTCCACAGGGTCATCTGGAAACACCATATATTTT. This codes for CASSTGSSGNTIYF.

The chain has TRBV20-1 and TRBJ1-4; D is unresolved. Trimming took off 3 bases at V and 7 bases at J, with 12 bases between the two ends. The CDR3 totals 13 residues. Looked up from germline, CDR1 is DFQATT and CDR2 is SNEGSKA (reference sequence). CDR3 loop: CSASGRGGEKLFF. DNA of the CDR3: TGCAGTGCTAGTGGCCGAGGAGGTGAAAAACTGTTTTTT.

The V and J genes are TRBV4-2 and TRBJ1-5, with 7 bases fitting TRBD1. The CDR3 totals 15 residues. The germline gives CDR1 LGHNA, CDR2 YNFKEQ. Trimming took 4 bases from V and 2 from J; bases not matched to a gene: 5. The CDR3 loop is CASSPDREGNQPQHF. CDR3 coding DNA: TGTGCCAGCAGCCCCGACAGGGAGGGCAATCAGCCCCAGCATTTT.

The chain employs TRBV25-1 and TRBJ1-1; TRBD1 matches at 9 bases. CDR3 length: 13 residues. V trimming: 7 bases; J trimming: 5 bases; junction bases outside the gene matches: 5. The germline gives CDR1 MGHDK, CDR2 SYGVNS. CDR3 in amino acids: CASTDRGRTEAFF. The CDR3 DNA follows: TGTGCCAGCACGGACAGGGGAAGGACTGAAGCTTTCTTT. The variable domain in full, with the rest retrieved from reference TRBV25-1 and TRBJ1-1, is EADIYQTPRYLVIGTGKKITLECSQTMGHDKMYWYQQDPGMELHLIHYSYGVNSTEKGDLSSESTVSRIRTEHFPLTLESARPSHTSQYLCASTDRGRTEAFFGQGTRLTVV.

This clone was seen only once. This chain uses TRBV11-3 with TRBJ2-3; perhaps TRBD2 as D (6 bases). The CDR3 spans 16 residues. Trimming cost V 5 bases and J 0 bases, with 15 bases left between them. CDR1 and CDR2 from the germline V gene are SGHNT and YENEEA. CDR3 amino acids: CASSPAAGGSTDTQYF. The CDR3 nucleotides read TGTGCCAGCAGCCCCGCAGCGGGTGGGAGCACAGATACGCAGTATTTT.

The chain combines TRBV9 with TRBJ1-5; D remains ambiguous. The CDR3 length is 15 residues. The V end lost 4 bases, the J end lost 4 bases, and 15 bases lay between the germline ends. Per the germline V gene, CDR1 is SGDLS and CDR2 is YYNGEE. As DNA, the CDR3 is TGTGCCAGCAGCCCCCGCGGGGATAGGAATCAGCCCCAGCATTTT. This encodes CASSPRGDRNQPQHF. Full variable domain (remainder filled in from reference TRBV9 and TRBJ1-5): DSGVTQTPKHLITATGQRVTLRCSPRSGDLSVYWYQQSLDQGLQFLIQYYNGEERAKGNILERFSAQQFPDLHSELNLSSLELGDSALYFCASSPRGDRNQPQHFGDGTRLSIL.

V and J are TRBV7-2 and TRBJ2-7, with a weak D call TRBD1 (5 bases). From germline, CDR1 is SGHTA and CDR2 FQGNSA. The CDR3 spans 13 residues. V gave up 4 bases and J gave up 7 bases, with 14 bases separating them. CDR3 amino acids: CASSSDSEEEQYF. The CDR3 nucleotides are TGTGCCAGCAGCTCCGACAGCGAGGAAGAGCAGTACTTC.

The CDR3, as DNA: TGCAGCGTTCGAGGGGGAGTTGGCGCTGGAAACACCATATATTTT. This translates into CSVRGGVGAGNTIYF. The chain joins TRBV29-1 to TRBJ1-3, with D perhaps matching TRBD1 (6 bases). CDR1 and CDR2 (germline): SQVTM, ANQGSEA. Trimming took 5 bases from V and 2 from J, leaving 16 bases between them. The CDR3 is 15 amino acids. Together with reference TRBV29-1 and TRBJ1-3, the CDR3 gives the full variable domain: SAVISQKPSRDICQRGTSLTIQCQVDSQVTMMFWYRQQPGQSLTLIATANQGSEATYESGFVIDKFPISRPNLTFSTLTVSNMSPEDSSIYLCSVRGGVGAGNTIYFGEGSWLTVV.

This chain links TRBV28 with TRBJ2-5; D is uncertain. Germline V gives CDR1 MDHEN, CDR2 SYDVKM. This CDR3 spans 13 amino acids. Between the trimmed V and J ends, which lost 5 bases and 0 bases, there was a span of 7 bases. The CDR3, as DNA: TGTGCCAGCAGTCAGACAAACCAAGAGACCCAGTACTTC. Amino acid sequence: CASSQTNQETQYF.

The CDR3 is CAWSVGPRETQYF. CDR3 sequence (DNA): TGTGCCTGGAGTGTAGGTCCCAGGGAGACCCAGTACTTC. V gene TRBV30 combines with J gene TRBJ2-5; D ambiguous. CDR3 size: 13 residues. CDR1 and CDR2 (germline): GTSNPN, SVGIG (reference sequence). V was cut by 0 bases and J by 5 bases, with 10 bases left in between. Using reference TRBV30 and TRBJ2-5 for the parts outside the CDR3, the full variable domain is SQTIHQWPATLVQPVGSPLSLECTVEGTSNPNLYWYRQAAGRGLQLLFYSVGIGQISSEVPQNLSASRPQDRQFILSSKKLLLSDSGFYLCAWSVGPRETQYFGPGTRLLVL.

This clone was detected once. The chain is built from TRBV30 and TRBJ2-5; D perhaps matches TRBD1 (6 bases). CDR3 length: 14 amino acids. V lost 2 bases to trimming and J lost 4 bases, with 14 bases between them. Germline CDR1 is GTSNPN and CDR2 is SVGIG (reference sequence). The CDR3 loop is CAWSPLGAPETQYF. CDR3 nucleotides: TGTGCCTGGAGTCCCTTGGGGGCCCCAGAGACCCAGTACTTC.

This chain joins TRBV27 and TRBJ2-6; perhaps TRBD1 as D (6 bases). Germline assignment: CDR1 MNHEY and CDR2 SMNVEV (reference sequence). V was clipped by 8 bases and J by 0 bases, with 8 bases between them. This CDR3 has 14 amino acids. CDR3: CASGGLSGANVLTF. In DNA, the CDR3 is TGTGCCAGCGGGGGCCTCTCTGGGGCCAACGTCCTGACTTTC.